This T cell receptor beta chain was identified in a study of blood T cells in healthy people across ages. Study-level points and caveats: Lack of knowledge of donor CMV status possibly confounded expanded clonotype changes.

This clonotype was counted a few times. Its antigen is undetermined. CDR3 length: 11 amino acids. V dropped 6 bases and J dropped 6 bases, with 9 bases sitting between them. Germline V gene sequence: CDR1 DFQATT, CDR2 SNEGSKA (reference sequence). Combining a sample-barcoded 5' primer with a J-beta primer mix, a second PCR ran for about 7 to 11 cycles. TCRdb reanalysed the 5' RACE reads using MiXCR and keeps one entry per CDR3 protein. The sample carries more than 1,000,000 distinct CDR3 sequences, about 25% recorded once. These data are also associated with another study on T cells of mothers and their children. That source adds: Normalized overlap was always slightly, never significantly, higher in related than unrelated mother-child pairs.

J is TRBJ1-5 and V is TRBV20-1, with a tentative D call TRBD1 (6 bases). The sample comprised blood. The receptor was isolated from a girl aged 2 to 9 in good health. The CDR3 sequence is CSAARGQPQHF. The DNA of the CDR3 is TGCAGTGCGGCCAGGGGTCAGCCCCAGCATTTT.